A single sample gave rise to the 32 T cell receptor beta chains below, sequenced in a study of CD8 T cells in ankylosing spondylitis. In TCRdb, the 5' RACE reads were re-called with MiXCR into one record per CDR3 protein. The data contain 250,000 to 400,000 distinct CDR3 sequences, approximately 10% of them seen just once; the ten biggest clones take up more than 7%. The sample taken for sequencing was blood, either unsorted or a sorted T cell fraction (not recorded which). Receptor source: a female donor with ankylosing spondylitis or in good health (not recorded which).

This clonotype was recorded a few times. This sequence joins TRBV10-3 and TRBJ2-1; D gene ambiguous. V was shortened by 0 bases and J by 7 bases, with 7 bases between the two germline ends. This CDR3 has 13 amino acids. The germline gives CDR1 ENHRY, CDR2 SYGVKD. CDR3 DNA: TGTGCCATCAGTGAGTCCCGGACGAATGAGCAGTTCTTC. Amino acid sequence: CAISESRTNEQFF.

This clonotype has at least ten counts. The genes are TRBV10-3 and TRBJ2-1; no clear D. The CDR3 spans 11 residues. Germline CDR1 is ENHRY and CDR2 is SYGVKD. V was clipped by 6 bases and J by 6 bases, with 6 bases between them. This CDR3 reads CAISDSNEQFF. DNA of the CDR3: TGTGCCATCAGCGATAGCAATGAGCAGTTCTTC.

There are many counts of this clonotype. The chain carries TRBV15 and TRBJ2-1; 12 nucleotides agree with TRBD2. Germline CDR1 is LNHNV and CDR2 is YYDKDF (reference sequence). The CDR3 is made up of 13 amino acids. J gave up 7 bases and V 6 bases, and 1 base lay outside the gene matches. The chain's CDR3 is CATRTSGSNEQFF. The CDR3 region has the DNA TGTGCCACCAGGACTAGCGGGAGTAATGAGCAGTTCTTC. Complete variable domain (other parts from reference TRBV15 and TRBJ2-1): DAMVIQNPRYQVTQFGKPVTLSCSQTLNHNVMYWYQQKSSQAPKLLFHYYDKDFNNEADTPDNFQSRRPNTSFCFLDIRSPGLGDTAMYLCATRTSGSNEQFFGPGTRLTVL.

This chain joins TRBV7-2 and TRBJ2-3; no clear D. The V gene's germline CDR1 is SGHTA and CDR2 FQGNSA. CDR3 length: 15 amino acids. V lost 0 bases to trimming and J lost 0 bases, with 7 bases between them. CDR3 DNA sequence: TGTGCCAGCAGCTTAGCAGGTCACAGCACAGATACGCAGTATTTT. This sequence encodes CASSLAGHSTDTQYF.

This clonotype was seen repeatedly, ten times or more. The V gene is TRBV24-1, the J gene TRBJ2-2; D is ambiguous. Germline V gene lookup returns CDR1 KGHDR and CDR2 SFDVKD. The CDR3 contains 13 residues. The V end was cut by 3 bases, the J end by 7 bases, with 8 bases between. The CDR3 spells CATSDGSNGELFF. The DNA for the CDR3 is TGTGCCACCAGTGATGGAAGTAACGGGGAGCTGTTTTTT.

This clonotype was seen repeatedly, ten times or more. The gene calls are TRBV10-3 and TRBJ2-4; D is unclear. Germline assignment: CDR1 ENHRY and CDR2 SYGVKD. The CDR3 totals 13 residues. With 2 bases removed from V and 6 bases from J, the gap between germline ends came to 8 bases. The CDR3 region has the DNA TGTGCCATCAGTGAGAAAATTTCAAACATTCAGTACTTC. Its translation: CAISEKISNIQYF.

This clonotype has a count of ten or more. The CDR3 nucleotides read TGTGCCAGCAGTTTTCGAAGCTATGGCTACACCTTC. It encodes CASSFRSYGYTF. The gene calls are TRBV12-3 or TRBV12-4 and TRBJ1-2; no firm D call. The CDR3 runs to 12 residues. V was clipped by 3 bases and J by 4 bases, with 6 bases between them.

This clonotype was observed many times. The chain has TRBV5-1 and TRBJ1-4; TRBD1 matches at 7 bases. The CDR3 consists of 14 residues. V dropped 4 bases and J dropped 4; count of bases not matched to a gene: 4. CDR1 SGHRS and CDR2 YFSETQ come from the germline V gene. The chain's CDR3 is CASSRDRLNEKLFF. The CDR3 DNA sequence: TGCGCCAGCAGCCGGGACAGACTTAATGAAAAACTGTTTTTT.

This chain connects TRBV15 to TRBJ2-2; 10 positions agree with TRBD2. This CDR3 has 16 residues. J gave up 1 base and V 2 bases, and 1 base lay outside the gene matches. CDR1 LNHNV and CDR2 YYDKDF come from the germline V gene (reference sequence). The CDR3 DNA follows: TGTGCCACCAGCAGAAGACTAGCGGGGAACACCGGGGAGCTGTTTTTT. Amino acid sequence: CATSRRLAGNTGELFF.

With respect to this clonotype: Just one base apart from a much larger clone, this may be a read error. The genes are TRBV20-1 and TRBJ2-1, with a tentative D call TRBD2 (5 bases). There are 15 residues in the CDR3. Looked up from germline, CDR1 is DFQATT and CDR2 is SNEGSKA (reference sequence). DNA for the CDR3: TGCAGTGCTAGGGGTGGGAGTAGTACTTACAATGAGCAGTCCTTC. Its protein is CSARGGSSTYNEQSF.

This clonotype is a singleton in its sample. The chain combines TRBV6-1 with TRBJ1-4, with D tentatively TRBD1 (5 bases). This CDR3 region has 15 residues. The V gene lost 7 bases and the J gene lost 8 bases, with 20 bases spanning the gap. Looked up from germline, CDR1 is MNHNS and CDR2 is SASEGT. CDR3 coding DNA: TGTGCCAGCACTCTACGCCCGGGGGAAGTAGAAAAACTGTTTTTT. Amino acids: CASTLRPGEVEKLFF.

At least ten counts were recorded for this clonotype. The J gene is TRBJ2-1, the V gene TRBV6-5; no firm D call. Germline loops: CDR1 MNHEY, CDR2 SVGAGI. The CDR3 extends over 13 amino acids. Trimming shortened V by 4 bases and J by 4 bases, and 8 bases separated the two germline ends. The CDR3 region has the DNA TGTGCCAGCAGTTCGCTGCCTTACAATGAGCAGTTCTTC. Encoded protein: CASSSLPYNEQFF.

This clonotype showed up many times. This sequence joins TRBV20-1 and TRBJ1-6, with D tentatively TRBD1 (6 bases). Deletions cut 7 bases from V and 9 bases from J, with 16 bases between. Looked up from germline, CDR1 is DFQATT and CDR2 is SNEGSKA (reference sequence). The CDR3 length is 13 residues. CDR3 loop: CSVGTGYGSPLHF. The CDR3 coding sequence is TGCAGTGTAGGAACAGGGTATGGTTCACCCCTCCACTTT.

This chain uses TRBV7-2 with TRBJ2-3, with 8 bases fitting TRBD1. CDR3 length: 15 residues. Germline trimming cut 3 bases from V and 5 bases from J; bases unmatched to any gene: 7. Germline assignment: CDR1 SGHTA and CDR2 FQGNSA. The CDR3 protein is CASSFQGAPQDTQYF. The CDR3 DNA reads as TGTGCCAGCAGCTTTCAGGGGGCGCCACAAGATACGCAGTATTTT.

This clonotype showed up many times. V usage is TRBV20-1 and J usage is TRBJ1-6, with no clear D. The CDR3 extends over 13 amino acids. Germline lookup yields CDR1 DFQATT and CDR2 SNEGSKA (reference sequence). V was clipped by 4 bases and J by 7 bases, with 11 bases between them. The CDR3 sequence: CSAKVLGNSPLHF. CDR3 DNA sequence: TGCAGTGCTAAGGTTCTCGGAAATTCACCCCTCCACTTT.

The chain links TRBV3-1 to TRBJ1-6; 8 bases line up with TRBD1. The CDR3 is made up of 16 amino acids. J lost 10 bases, V lost 4 bases, and 12 bases had no gene match. The germline V gene encodes CDR1 LGHDT and CDR2 YNNKEL (reference sequence). The CDR3 loop is CASSPQTGAVGSPLHF. CDR3 bases: TGTGCCAGCAGCCCTCAGACAGGGGCGGTTGGATCACCCCTCCACTTT.

The chain is built from TRBV20-1 and TRBJ1-5; the D gene is possibly TRBD1 (6 bases). The germline V and J ends were trimmed by 0 bases and 3 bases, with 12 bases remaining between them. CDR3 length: 15 residues. Germline V lookup: CDR1 DFQATT, CDR2 SNEGSKA (reference sequence). The CDR3 region is CSARDDNRDNQPQHF. CDR3 coding DNA: TGCAGTGCTAGAGATGATAACAGGGACAATCAGCCCCAGCATTTT.

This clonotype was seen at least ten times. V and J are TRBV5-1 and TRBJ1-6, with a possible D match to TRBD1 (5 bases). V lost 0 bases and J lost 7, with 17 bases in between. This CDR3 is 17 amino acids long. CDR1 and CDR2 from the germline V gene are SGHRS and YFSETQ. The CDR3 DNA is TGCGCCAGCAGCTTGGGGGGGACTCCGAGGGAGAATTCACCCCTCCACTTT. Protein: CASSLGGTPRENSPLHF.

This clonotype was counted between two and nine times. The chain joins TRBV7-2 to TRBJ1-3; weak D call: TRBD1 (6 bases). Germline CDR1 reads SGHTA; CDR2 reads FQGNSA. Deletions cut 5 bases from V and 0 bases from J, with 17 bases between. CDR3 length: 17 amino acids. CDR3 coding DNA: TGTGCCAGCAGCACCTTCCCGGGGGCCAGCTCTGGAAACACCATATATTTT. This translates into CASSTFPGASSGNTIYF.

This clonotype was observed a few times. The chain couples TRBV3-1 to TRBJ2-7; D is uncertain. Germline lookup yields CDR1 LGHDT and CDR2 YNNKEL (reference sequence). This CDR3 contains 13 residues. V shed 7 bases and J shed 5 bases, with 15 bases lying between them. CDR3 amino acids: CASTKTAVNEQYF. CDR3 bases: TGTGCCAGCACCAAAACAGCCGTGAACGAGCAGTACTTC.

This clonotype was recorded at least ten times. The chain joins TRBV6-5 to TRBJ2-1; tentative D call: TRBD2 (5 bases). V was pared by 4 bases and J by 10 bases, with 8 bases between. The germline gives CDR1 MNHEY, CDR2 SVGAGI. The CDR3 contains 11 residues. DNA for the CDR3: TGTGCCAGCAGTTCATCGGGGGAGCAGTTCTTC. It specifies CASSSSGEQFF.

The rearrangement uses TRBV19 and TRBJ2-7; TRBD2 might be the D (5 bases). V was cut by 3 bases and J by 2 bases, with 8 bases left in between. The germline gives CDR1 LNHDA, CDR2 SQIVND (reference sequence). The CDR3 has 13 amino acids. The DNA of the CDR3 is TGTGCCAGTAGTATGGAACTAGCCTACGAGCAGTACTTC. This codes for CASSMELAYEQYF.

This clonotype was detected a few times. The chain carries TRBV5-1 and TRBJ1-6; 10 nucleotides agree with TRBD1. Germline V gives CDR1 SGHRS, CDR2 YFSETQ. V gave up 4 bases and J gave up 10 bases; unmatched junction bases: 8. The CDR3 contains 15 residues. The CDR3 here is CASSLPGTGVSPLHF. The CDR3 DNA reads TGCGCCAGCAGCCTTCCCGGGACAGGGGTCTCACCCCTCCACTTT.

The sample holds many counts of this clonotype. V is TRBV5-1 and J is TRBJ1-2; 10 nucleotides match TRBD1. The CDR3 is 18 residues long. The V segment lost 4 bases and the J segment 4 bases; nucleotides outside the gene matches: 16. Germline loops: CDR1 SGHRS, CDR2 YFSETQ. The DNA of the CDR3 is TGCGCCAGCAGCCGCGGGGGGCACAGTGGACAGGGGGTCTATGGCTACACCTTC. Its protein product is CASSRGGHSGQGVYGYTF.

This chain joins TRBV5-6 and TRBJ2-7; D gene uncertain. Germline V gene data show CDR1 as SGHDT and CDR2 as YYEEEE. Trimming pared 3 bases from V and 6 bases from J, leaving 16 bases between. CDR3 size: 14 residues. This CDR3 is CASSSQGAPGEQYF. CDR3 sequence (DNA): TGTGCCAGCAGCTCACAAGGAGCTCCGGGCGAGCAGTACTTC.

In this sample, this clonotype turned up many times. The chain links TRBV5-1 to TRBJ1-2; possibly TRBD1 for D (6 bases). Trimming pared 4 bases from V and 0 bases from J, leaving 10 bases between. CDR1 and CDR2 from the germline V gene are SGHRS and YFSETQ. The CDR3 covers 14 residues. CDR3 in amino acids: CASSGDIANYGYTF. CDR3 sequence (DNA): TGCGCCAGCAGCGGGGACATCGCTAACTATGGCTACACCTTC. Based on the CDR3 plus reference TRBV5-1 and TRBJ1-2, the full variable domain is KAGVTQTPRYLIKTRGQQVTLSCSPISGHRSVSWYQQTPGQGLQFLFEYFSETQRNKGNFPGRFSGRQFSNSRSEMNVSTLELGDSALYLCASSGDIANYGYTFGSGTRLTVV.

Points on this clonotype: This may arise from a read error, as a much more abundant clone is one base away. V is TRBV15 and J is TRBJ1-1, with 7 bases fitting TRBD1. Trimming took 7 bases from V and 5 from J; bases not matched to a gene: 7. Germline V gene data show CDR1 as LNHNV and CDR2 as YYDKDF (reference sequence). There are 13 residues in the CDR3. Here the CDR3 reads CATTMTGRTEAFF. CDR3 coding DNA: TGTGCCACCACTATGACAGGGCGGACTGAAGCTTTCTTT.

This clonotype was detected many times. The gene calls are TRBV10-1 and TRBJ1-1; 7 bases are shared with TRBD1. V was clipped by 6 bases and J by 1 base; unmatched bases: 2. CDR3 length: 13 residues. Germline V CDR1 and CDR2: WNHNN, SYGVQD (reference sequence). CDR3 nucleotide sequence: TGCGCCAGCAGCGGACAGGCGAACACTGAAGCTTTCTTT. Residues: CASSGQANTEAFF.

This sequence joins TRBV5-1 and TRBJ2-1; TRBD2 matches at 13 bases. The germline V gene encodes CDR1 SGHRS and CDR2 YFSETQ. This CDR3 is built from 20 residues. Unmatched junction bases numbered 13, after V lost 4 bases and J lost 0 bases. DNA of the CDR3: TGCGCCAGCAGCGATCCCGGGACTAGCGGGGCCGCCGGCTCCTACAATGAGCAGTTCTTC. It translates to CASSDPGTSGAAGSYNEQFF.

This clonotype was detected ten times or more. This chain links TRBV10-3 with TRBJ1-1, with 9 bases aligning to TRBD1. The junction had 5 bases not matched to a gene; V was cut back by 10 bases and J by 2 bases. The germline gives CDR1 ENHRY, CDR2 SYGVKD. There are 13 residues in the CDR3. CDR3 nucleotide sequence: TGTGCCACCATGACAGGGGGTAACACTGAAGCTTTCTTT. Translating gives CATMTGGNTEAFF.

Many counts were recorded for this clonotype. J is TRBJ2-3 and V is TRBV4-3, with D possibly being TRBD1 or TRBD2 (7 bases each). CDR3 length: 17 residues. Germline V gene data show CDR1 as LGHNA and CDR2 as YSLEER. V dropped 3 bases and J dropped 4 bases, with 20 bases sitting between them. The CDR3 here is CASSQARGGGSPDTQYF. CDR3 DNA: TGCGCCAGCAGCCAGGCTCGAGGGGGCGGGAGCCCAGATACGCAGTATTTT.

This clonotype has at least ten counts. The V call is TRBV5-8, the J call TRBJ2-7; TRBD1 aligns across 7 bases. V trimming: 0 bases; J trimming: 3 bases; junction bases outside the gene matches: 6. This CDR3 is built from 15 residues. The germline gives CDR1 SGHTS, CDR2 YDEGEE. The CDR3 DNA reads TGTGCCAGCAGCTTGGACGACAGGGAAGTCTACGAGCAGTACTTC. It is translated as CASSLDDREVYEQYF.